In its sample, the clone carrying this T cell receptor beta chain was seen a few times. This CDR3 region has 14 residues. V dropped 5 bases and J dropped 3 bases, with 14 bases sitting between them. RNA was extracted with the RNeasy kit, and a quantity of about 0.45 to 1 ug was reverse transcribed using random hexamers. Each CDR3 protein is one row after TCRdb ran MiXCR on the immunoSEQ multiplex PCR reads. This sample has about 76,000 distinct CDR3 sequences, with 90% to 95% found just once. The source of the sample is a study of CD8 T cells in Susac syndrome. The specimen was CD8+ T cells from PBMCs. This clonotype was sampled from a human donor with multiple sclerosis. This chain connects TRBV12-3 or TRBV12-4 to TRBJ2-7, with D tentatively TRBD2 (7 bases). The CDR3 DNA follows: TGTGCCAGCAGTCTCGGCGGGGGCGGCTACGAGCAGTACTTC. It specifies CASSLGGGGYEQYF.